The 18 T cell receptor beta chains in this list originate from one sample, sequenced in a study of regulatory and conventional T cells in RAG deficiency. The sorted conventional CD4+ T cells were CD25-low and CD127-high, with genomic DNA sequenced. Produced via immunoSEQ multiplex PCR; TCRdb's table is partial and in-frame only. The sample lists fewer than 40,000 clones, 60% to 85% seen once, with around 3.4% in the top ten. These data were also reused for a study on regulatory T cells. From that study: Amplification used 52 TRBV primers and 13 TRBJ primers.

Sequencing input: CD4+ effector T cells sorted from blood. These receptor sequences come from a human donor in good health.

The J gene is TRBJ2-6, the V gene TRBV12-5; a possible D gene is TRBD2 (5 bases). Germline V lookup: CDR1 LGHNT, CDR2 FRNRAP. V gave up 9 bases and J gave up 0 bases, with 9 bases separating them. The CDR3 runs to 14 residues. The CDR3 DNA reads as TGTGCTAGCGGGGTCTCCTCTGGGGCCAACGTCCTGACTTTC. This codes for CASGVSSGANVLTF.

This chain connects TRBV6-1 to TRBJ2-5, with D possibly TRBD2 on 6 matching bases. V shed 2 bases and J shed 4 bases, with 14 bases lying between them. This CDR3 contains 15 residues. Germline CDR1 reads MNHNS; CDR2 reads SASEGT. The CDR3 region has the DNA TGTGCCAGCAGTGAATGGTCGTGGGGAGGAGAGACCCAGTACTTC. This translates into CASSEWSWGGETQYF.

This chain joins TRBV6-5 and TRBJ2-1, with D perhaps TRBD1 (6 bases). Trimming removed 5 bases from V and 5 bases from J, with 13 bases in between. Germline loops: CDR1 MNHEY, CDR2 SVGAGI. The CDR3 consists of 14 residues. The CDR3 protein is CASSKQQGNNEQFF. The DNA for the CDR3 is TGTGCCAGCAGTAAACAACAGGGTAACAATGAGCAGTTCTTC.

J is TRBJ2-1 and V is TRBV18; 8 positions match TRBD1. The CDR3 is 15 residues long. Germline values: CDR1 KGHSH, CDR2 LQKENI. V lost 3 bases to trimming and J lost 7 bases; unmatched junction nucleotides: 8. CDR3 protein: CASSPSQGAHNEQFF. CDR3 DNA sequence: TGTGCCAGCTCACCCTCCCAGGGGGCTCATAATGAGCAGTTCTTC. The full variable domain, completed using reference TRBV18 and TRBJ2-1, is NAGVMQNPRHLVRRRGQEARLRCSPMKGHSHVYWYRQLPEEGLKFMVYLQKENIIDESGMPKERFSAEFPKEGPSILRIQQVVRGDSAAYFCASSPSQGAHNEQFFGPGTRLTVL.

CDR3 sequence reads: CASSFTGGGTDTQYF. The CDR3, as DNA: TGTGCCAGCAGTTTCACAGGGGGAGGGACAGATACGCAGTATTTT. The rearrangement uses TRBV6-6 and TRBJ2-3, with D possibly matching TRBD1 (8 bases). Germline assignment: CDR1 MNHNY and CDR2 SVGAGI (reference sequence). CDR3 length: 15 amino acids. With 4 bases removed from V and 3 bases from J, the gap between germline ends came to 14 bases.

The CDR3 region has the DNA TGTGCCAGCAGTGAAGGTCCGACAGGGGGAGTATACGAGCAGTACTTC. Residues: CASSEGPTGGVYEQYF. The chain recombines TRBV6-1 with TRBJ2-7, with TRBD1 matching 9 bases. Germline V gene sequence: CDR1 MNHNS, CDR2 SASEGT. This CDR3 is built from 16 residues. After removal of 1 base from V and 4 bases from J, the junction contained 8 bases not matched to a gene.

This clone was detected only a few times. The V gene is TRBV7-9, the J gene TRBJ1-2; D is undetermined. The V and J ends lost 5 bases and 2 bases respectively, with 9 bases between them. CDR1 SEHNR and CDR2 FQNEAQ come from the germline V gene (reference sequence). The length of the CDR3 is 13 residues. The CDR3 DNA is TGTGCCAGCAGCCGGACGGAGAACTATGGCTACACCTTC. Translation gives CASSRTENYGYTF. Supplemented by reference TRBV7-9 and TRBJ1-2, the full variable domain reads DTGVSQNPRHKITKRGQNVTFRCDPISEHNRLYWYRQTLGQGPEFLTYFQNEAQLEKSRLLSDRFSAERPKGSFSTLEIQRTEQGDSAMYLCASSRTENYGYTFGSGTRLTVV.

V usage is TRBV2 and J usage is TRBJ1-5, with D uncertain. The CDR3 totals 13 residues. The germline CDR1 and CDR2 sequences are SNHLY and FYNNEI. With 10 bases removed from V and 3 bases from J, the gap between germline ends came to 13 bases. CDR3 coding DNA: TGTGCCACAGCGTCAAGGATCAATCAGCCCCAGCATTTT. It is translated as CATASRINQPQHF. The full variable domain, rest sourced from reference TRBV2 and TRBJ1-5, is EPEVTQTPSHQVTQMGQEVILRCVPISNHLYFYWYRQILGQKVEFLVSFYNNEISEKSEIFDDQFSVERPDGSNFTLKIRSTKLEDSAMYFCATASRINQPQHFGDGTRLSIL.

The chain joins TRBV2 to TRBJ1-6; 10 bases match TRBD1. J lost 9 bases, V lost 7 bases, and 3 bases had no gene match. The germline gives CDR1 SNHLY, CDR2 FYNNEI. The CDR3 spans 13 residues. The CDR3 DNA is TGTGCCAGCAACGGACAGGGGGGTTCACCCCTCCACTTT. The encoded protein is CASNGQGGSPLHF. The full variable domain, with the rest looked up from reference TRBV2 and TRBJ1-6, is EPEVTQTPSHQVTQMGQEVILRCVPISNHLYFYWYRQILGQKVEFLVSFYNNEISEKSEIFDDQFSVERPDGSNFTLKIRSTKLEDSAMYFCASNGQGGSPLHFGNGTRLTVT.

Comment on this clone: At the DNA level, this CDR3 is encoded by other sequences in the same sample as well. The chain is built from TRBV7-9 and TRBJ1-3, with TRBD1 as a possible D gene (6 bases). This CDR3 region has 16 residues. V lost 5 bases to trimming and J lost 0 bases, with 14 bases between them. Germline loops: CDR1 SEHNR, CDR2 FQNEAQ (reference sequence). CDR3 bases: TGTGCCAGCAGCCTGGCCGGACAGTACTCTGGAAACACCATATATTTT. Protein sequence: CASSLAGQYSGNTIYF.

This clone was detected once. The J gene is TRBJ1-3, the V gene TRBV7-3; D ambiguous. The CDR3 is made up of 13 amino acids. V was cut by 1 base and J by 2 bases, with 3 bases left in between. Germline V gives CDR1 SGHTA, CDR2 FQGTGA. CDR3 loop: CASSLNAGNTIYF. CDR3 nucleotides: TGTGCCAGCAGCTTAAATGCTGGAAACACCATATATTTT.

There are a few counts of this clone. This chain joins TRBV5-6 and TRBJ1-2; 9 nucleotides match TRBD1. Trimming at V came to 0 bases and at J to 9 bases, leaving 6 bases not matched to a gene. CDR3 size: 14 residues. CDR1 is SGHDT, CDR2 YYEEEE, per germline. This CDR3 is CASSLGRDRARYTF. The CDR3 DNA sequence: TGTGCCAGCAGCTTGGGCCGGGACAGGGCCCGCTACACCTTC.

The rearrangement uses TRBV6-1 and TRBJ1-4, with a tentative D call TRBD1 (6 bases). Between the trimmed V and J ends, which lost 6 bases and 2 bases, there was a span of 10 bases. The V gene's germline CDR1 is MNHNS and CDR2 SASEGT. The CDR3 contains 14 residues. As DNA, the CDR3 is TGTGCCAGCAGGGTACAGGGTACTAATGAAAAACTGTTTTTT. Protein product: CASRVQGTNEKLFF.

V gene TRBV5-1 combines with J gene TRBJ2-2; D gene unclear. The CDR3 length is 13 residues. The germline CDR1 and CDR2 sequences are SGHRS and YFSETQ. The V and J ends lost 7 bases and 4 bases respectively, with 11 bases between them. The CDR3 nucleotides are TGCGCCAGCGGACGAGAGTTCACCGGGGAGCTGTTTTTT. It specifies CASGREFTGELFF.

In DNA form, the CDR3 reads TGTGCCAGCAGCTCTCGGCAGGGCTATGGCTACACCTTC. Translation gives CASSSRQGYGYTF. The chain couples TRBV5-4 to TRBJ1-2; possible D gene TRBD1, 5 bases. There are 13 residues in the CDR3. V shed 3 bases and J shed 4 bases, with 10 bases lying between them. Germline CDR1 is SGHNT and CDR2 is YYREEE (reference sequence).

V gene TRBV18 combines with J gene TRBJ2-7, with D possibly being TRBD1 (6 bases). Germline values: CDR1 KGHSH, CDR2 LQKENI. The V end was cut by 8 bases, the J end by 2 bases, with 37 bases between. This CDR3 is built from 21 residues. The CDR3: CASTPTDMDRGLLPIAYEQYF. CDR3 in DNA: TGTGCCAGCACGCCGACGGATATGGACAGAGGGCTGCTCCCCATCGCCTACGAGCAGTACTTC.

V usage is TRBV7-2 and J usage is TRBJ2-4, with 7 bases lining up with TRBD2. The CDR3 runs 17 residues. Trimming at V came to 1 base and at J to 9 bases, leaving 15 bases not matched to a gene. Per germline, CDR1 SGHTA and CDR2 FQGNSA. The CDR3 nucleotides read TGTGCCAGCAGCTTAGGCAGAGGGGCTAGCGGACGGGGCATTCAGTACTTC. Amino acid sequence: CASSLGRGASGRGIQYF.

CDR3 sequence (DNA): TGTGCCAGCAGCAGAGGGACTAGCGGGGGGTGGGATACGCAGTATTTT. Amino acids: CASSRGTSGGWDTQYF. The V call is TRBV9, the J call TRBJ2-3; TRBD2 agrees at 15 bases. Trimming at V came to 4 bases and at J to 6 bases, leaving 6 bases not matched to a gene. The CDR3 consists of 16 residues. Germline assignment: CDR1 SGDLS and CDR2 YYNGEE.